This is a list of T cell receptor beta chains from one sample in a study of CXCR3-negative and CXCR3-positive naive CD8 T cells. TCRdb re-called the 5' RACE reads and shows each CDR3 protein once, DNA omitted. With more than 100,000 distinct CDR3 sequences in the sample, the ten largest clones hold 0.41%. The sequencing sample was made of naive CXCR3+ CD8+ T cells from blood. The receptors were gathered from a human donor in good health. Some clones in this sample may be carry-over from other donors' samples. CDR3s include the opening cysteine and the closing phenylalanine or tryptophan.

V gene	J gene	CDR3 protein
TRBV15	TRBJ1-5	CATSVPGANQPQHF
TRBV28	TRBJ1-2	CASSPQTGGVEGYTF
TRBV5-1	TRBJ1-1	CASSLGAGMNTEAFF
TRBV9	TRBJ2-1	CASSGSTTPADEQFF
TRBV6-6	TRBJ2-7	CASSEIYEQYF
TRBV5-1	TRBJ1-1	CASSLGTLGATEAFF
TRBV3-1	TRBJ2-3	CASSQDEGLASSTDTQYF
TRBV7-6	TRBJ2-1	CASSFPGQGYNEQFF
TRBV29-1	TRBJ2-7	CSVEEAPNEQYF
TRBV20-1	TRBJ2-1	CSARSLRRTSGGEINEQFF
TRBV6-6	TRBJ2-7	CASSYSVGQGVYEQYF
TRBV27	TRBJ2-7	CASSPTGKYEQYF
TRBV7-2	TRBJ2-3	CASSFGSGASTDTQYF
TRBV4-1	TRBJ2-6	CASSHGDRGSGANVLTF
TRBV19	TRBJ2-1	CASTYRDYNEQFF
TRBV5-1	TRBJ2-7	CASSPSHLAHYSYEQYF
TRBV6-5	TRBJ1-1	CASSTDINTEAFF
TRBV11-3	TRBJ1-3	CASSFEGMGNTIYF
TRBV28	TRBJ2-7	CASSLLLEGTYEQYF
TRBV11-2	TRBJ2-1	CASSFSLSQWGREYNEQFF
TRBV20-1	TRBJ2-7	CSAADAARGSPYEQYF
TRBV15	TRBJ2-7	CATSRDTVKVYEQYF
TRBV24-1	TRBJ2-5	CATSDSDSGPRAQYF
TRBV12-3/TRBV12-4	TRBJ2-2	CASWRDTGGDTGELFF
TRBV4-1	TRBJ2-5	CASSQPGEETQYF
TRBV5-1	TRBJ2-5	CASSSWTSGGAPLETQYF
TRBV20-1	TRBJ2-5	CSARGPPGGPSETQYF
TRBV4-1	TRBJ2-7	CASSQGPYEQYF
TRBV7-6	TRBJ2-7	CASSEREGSFSYEQYF
TRBV13	TRBJ2-7	CASSQRPSGTSGSFF
TRBV3-1	TRBJ2-7	CASQPGQGTYEQYF
TRBV3-1	TRBJ2-1	CASSQELSFVEQFF
TRBV7-9	TRBJ2-5	CASSLGKRQETQYF
TRBV29-1	TRBJ2-1	CSVEVSLGNEQFF
TRBV7-9	TRBJ2-5	CASSLAVGVETQYF
TRBV28	TRBJ1-5	CASRPHTAVPSSEPQHF
TRBV9	TRBJ2-4	CAWRLAGAEDQYF
TRBV29-1	TRBJ2-1	CSAGQGDGNEQFF
TRBV6-2/TRBV6-3	TRBJ2-7	CASSSGTGIGEQYF
TRBV12-3/TRBV12-4	TRBJ1-2	CASSRQGADGYTF
TRBV7-9	TRBJ2-3	CASSLVAGDPDTQYF
TRBV4-3	TRBJ2-1	CASSQDIGDNEQFF
TRBV5-1	TRBJ2-5	CASSETPQETQYF
TRBV28	TRBJ2-2	CASSLGNIWQTNTGELFF
TRBV29-1	TRBJ2-2	CSVEASHTGELFF
TRBV7-3	TRBJ2-7	CASSPGGSPYEQYF
TRBV7-9	TRBJ2-7	CASSLGPTRAGEQYF
TRBV29-1	TRBJ2-3	CSVVAGGTDTQYF
TRBV2	TRBJ2-7	CASSEGASPGYEQYF
TRBV7-8	TRBJ2-3	CASSLQRDTGRTDTQYF
TRBV4-3	TRBJ2-3	CASSPGTSWGTDTQYF
TRBV20-1	TRBJ1-1	CSARDDGHRMNTEAFF
TRBV25-1	TRBJ2-3	CASSQWGQGADTQYF
TRBV12-3/TRBV12-4	TRBJ2-1	CASSLLAGVYEQFF
TRBV20-1	TRBJ1-2	CSARGPGTGTYGYTF